These 13 T cell receptor beta chains originate from one sample sequenced in a study of PD-1 blockade in classical Hodgkin lymphoma. Profiled with immunoSEQ multiplex PCR; TCRdb holds only in-frame clones, not every one. The data show tens of thousands of clones, about 92% seen once. Patients all relapsed after autologous stem cell transplantation, and there was variation in brentuximab vedotin exposure. This sample comprised peripheral blood mononuclear cells (PBMCs), obtained at baseline. These receptors all stem from a human donor with classical Hodgkin lymphoma.

This clone was counted a single time. The CDR3 nucleotides read TGTGCCAGCAGTGTCCCGGGACAGGGGAATCAGCCCCAGCATTTT. Its protein product is CASSVPGQGNQPQHF. This chain links TRBV6-1 with TRBJ1-5; TRBD1 matches 10 bases. The CDR3 runs to 15 residues. Germline V gene lookup returns CDR1 MNHNS and CDR2 SASEGT. The V gene end was trimmed by 4 bases and the J gene end by 4 bases; junction bases not matched to a gene: 4.

The chain uses TRBV9 and TRBJ1-3; D uncertain. The CDR3 runs to 15 residues. Trimming pared 0 bases from V and 4 bases from J, leaving 11 bases between. Germline V gives CDR1 SGDLS, CDR2 YYNGEE. The CDR3 coding sequence is TGTGCCAGCAGCGTAGGCGACGGGAAAGGAAACACCATATATTTT. It translates to CASSVGDGKGNTIYF.

The rearrangement uses TRBV2 and TRBJ2-3, with 7 bases aligning to TRBD2. V trimming: 7 bases; J trimming: 6 bases; junction bases outside the gene matches: 10. The CDR3 totals 14 residues. CDR1 SNHLY and CDR2 FYNNEI come from the germline V gene. This chain's CDR3 is CASIIYRGVDTQYF. CDR3 coding DNA: TGTGCCAGCATCATTTACCGGGGGGTGGATACGCAGTATTTT.

This clone was seen a few times. The rearrangement links TRBV5-1 to TRBJ1-4; unclear D gene. The germline gives CDR1 SGHRS, CDR2 YFSETQ. The ends were cut back, 0 bases at V and 5 bases at J, with 11 bases in the middle. The CDR3 is 15 amino acids. CDR3 bases: TGCGCCAGCAGCTTGGCCGGGCAGGCGAATGAAAAACTGTTTTTT. It codes for CASSLAGQANEKLFF.

This clone has a single count. The chain links TRBV13 to TRBJ1-2, with no clear D. This CDR3 region has 15 residues. Between the trimmed V and J ends, which lost 1 base and 5 bases, there was a span of 14 bases. CDR1 and CDR2 from the germline V gene are PRHDT and FYEKMQ (reference sequence). CDR3 in DNA: TGTGCCAGCAGCTTAGTTCGTCAGGACTTATATGGCTACACCTTC. Its translation: CASSLVRQDLYGYTF.

This chain uses TRBV7-8 with TRBJ2-7; D unresolved. V gave up 1 base and J gave up 0 bases, with 13 bases separating them. Germline V gives CDR1 SGHVS, CDR2 FQNEAQ. This CDR3 is 16 amino acids long. The CDR3 sequence is CASSLELGDNSYEQYF. The CDR3 bases are TGTGCCAGCAGCTTAGAGCTCGGCGATAACTCCTACGAGCAGTACTTC.

The chain uses TRBV28 and TRBJ2-2; TRBD1 matches at 8 bases. This CDR3 is built from 14 residues. With V trimmed by 6 bases and J by 5 bases, 5 bases remained unmatched. From germline, CDR1 is MDHEN and CDR2 SYDVKM. This chain's CDR3 is CASRGQASTGELFF. The CDR3 region has the DNA TGTGCCAGCAGGGGACAGGCTAGTACCGGGGAGCTGTTTTTT.

The chain couples TRBV7-2 to TRBJ2-7; D unresolved. V lost 5 bases and J 4 bases, leaving 18 bases between the germline ends. This CDR3 comprises 15 residues. Germline-derived CDR1 and CDR2 are SGHTA and FQGNSA. Written as DNA, the CDR3 is TGTGCCAGCAGCCCCCGGGTGGCTTCCTTTTACGAGCAGTACTTC. Translating it yields CASSPRVASFYEQYF. Complete variable domain (other parts from reference TRBV7-2 and TRBJ2-7): GAGVSQSPSNKVTEKGKDVELRCDPISGHTALYWYRQSLGQGLEFLIYFQGNSAPDKSGLPSDRFSAERTGGSVSTLTIQRTQQEDSAVYLCASSPRVASFYEQYFGPGTRLTVT.

This clone showed up just once. The chain has TRBV27 and TRBJ2-1, with TRBD2 identical over 9 bases. Germline V gene data show CDR1 as MNHEY and CDR2 as SMNVEV (reference sequence). This CDR3 spans 16 amino acids. After removal of 2 bases from V and 5 bases from J, the junction contained 7 bases not matched to a gene. The CDR3 sequence is CASSLPSGDYNNEQFF. DNA for the CDR3: TGTGCCAGCAGTTTACCTAGCGGGGATTACAACAATGAGCAGTTCTTC.

The chain joins TRBV1 to TRBJ2-5; the D call of TRBD1 is as the table states it, not checked on the DNA. TRBV1 is noted as a pseudogene. The CDR3 sequence is 18 residues long. Written as DNA, the CDR3 is TGCACCAGCAGCCAAGAGGCCACCGGGACAGGGCCCGAAGAGACCCAGTACTTC. This translates into CTSSQEATGTGPEETQYF.

This clone has just a few counts. The J gene is TRBJ1-2, the V gene TRBV6-5, with a tentative D call TRBD1 (5 bases). Trimming removed 7 bases from V and 6 bases from J, with 18 bases in between. In germline, CDR1 is MNHEY, CDR2 SVGAGI. This CDR3 has 14 residues. The DNA of the CDR3 is TGTGCCAGCACTCGGGACCCGGGAGGCCATGGCTACACCTTC. Translating it yields CASTRDPGGHGYTF.

The rearrangement uses TRBV2 and TRBJ2-5; 9 bases fit TRBD2. V gave up 2 bases and J gave up 0 bases; unmatched junction bases: 7. In germline, CDR1 is SNHLY, CDR2 FYNNEI. This CDR3 spans 17 amino acids. CDR3 coding DNA: TGTGCCAGCAGTGAATGGTCCCTAGCGGGGTACCAAGAGACCCAGTACTTC. Protein: CASSEWSLAGYQETQYF.

This chain connects TRBV27 to TRBJ2-7; 9 positions match TRBD1. Germline loops: CDR1 MNHEY, CDR2 SMNVEV (reference sequence). Losses at the gene ends were 0 bases for V and 6 bases for J; bases not matched to a gene: 9. The CDR3 totals 16 residues. The CDR3 DNA reads as TGTGCCAGCAGTTTATCCGGGACAGGGAGATATAGCGAGCAGTACTTC. The encoded protein is CASSLSGTGRYSEQYF.